This T cell receptor beta chain was recovered during a study of beta chain features in type 1 diabetes. Turning to this clone: Its antigen is not identified.

The sequenced template was cDNA made from the entire isolated RNA. TCRdb's copy holds only in-frame clones and misses some; the assay was immunoSEQ multiplex PCR. The sample has around 200,000 clones; about 13% are singletons. Study-wide results and caveats: Relative to healthy donors, patients appeared to have naive, central memory and Treg TCRB repertoires that were more similar. The study found moderately but significantly shorter TCRB CDR3s in all four CD4+ subsets of Type 1 diabetes patients. cDNA-based reads could over-represent cells with high TCR expression.

The collection from each donor was one heparinised blood draw averaging about 110 mL. Trimming took 4 bases from V and 2 from J, leaving 9 bases between them. Germline values: CDR1 SGHRS, CDR2 YFSETQ. There are 13 residues in the CDR3. This sequence was found in a woman aged 18-29 years in good health. The chain joins TRBV5-1 to TRBJ2-5; a weak D match, TRBD2 (5 bases). The sample consisted of central memory CD4+ T cells from blood. The chain's CDR3 is CASSQTIQETQYF. The CDR3 nucleotides read TGCGCCAGCAGCCAGACTATTCAAGAGACCCAGTACTTC. Based on the CDR3 plus reference TRBV5-1 and TRBJ2-5, the full variable domain is KAGVTQTPRYLIKTRGQQVTLSCSPISGHRSVSWYQQTPGQGLQFLFEYFSETQRNKGNFPGRFSGRQFSNSRSEMNVSTLELGDSALYLCASSQTIQETQYFGPGTRLLVL.